This paragraph reports one T cell receptor beta chain. This sample is part of a study of blood T cell repertoires in COVID-19. The wider study: Researchers got acute and convalescent COVID-19 samples from the United States, Italy and Spain.

Germline lookup yields CDR1 LGHNT and CDR2 FRNRAP. CDR3 length: 15 residues. Trimming cost V 0 bases and J 4 bases, with 10 bases left between them. Per the authors' pipeline: Amplification with reference gene primers provided the estimates of nucleated cell counts. Profiled with immunoSEQ multiplex PCR; TCRdb holds only in-frame clones, not every one. V and J calls and clone size are given by that table; D and trimming were obtained from the DNA. The table records 35,000 to 45,000 clones, roughly nine tenths of them present only once. This sequence was found in a man in his sixties with acute or convalescent COVID-19. Sequenced material: peripheral blood. This rearrangement joins TRBV12-5 to TRBJ1-5; tentative D call: TRBD1 (5 bases). The CDR3 spells CASGLVQAPNQPQHF. In nucleotides, the CDR3 is TGTGCTAGTGGTTTGGTACAGGCTCCTAATCAGCCCCAGCATTTT.